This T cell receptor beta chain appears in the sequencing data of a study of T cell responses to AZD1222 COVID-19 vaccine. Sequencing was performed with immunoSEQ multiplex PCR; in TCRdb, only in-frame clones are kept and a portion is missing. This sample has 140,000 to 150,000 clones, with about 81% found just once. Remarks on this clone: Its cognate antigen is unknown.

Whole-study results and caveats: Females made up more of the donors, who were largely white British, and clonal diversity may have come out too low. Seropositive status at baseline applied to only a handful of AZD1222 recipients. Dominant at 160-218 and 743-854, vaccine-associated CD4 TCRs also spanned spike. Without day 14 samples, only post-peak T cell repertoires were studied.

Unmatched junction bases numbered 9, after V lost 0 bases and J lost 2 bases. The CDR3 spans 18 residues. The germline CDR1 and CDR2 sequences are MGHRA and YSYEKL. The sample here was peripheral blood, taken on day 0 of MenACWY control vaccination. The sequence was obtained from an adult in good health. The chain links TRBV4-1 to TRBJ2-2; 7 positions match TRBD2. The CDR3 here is CASSQDGGVAGNTGELFF. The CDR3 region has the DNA TGCGCCAGCAGCCAAGATGGGGGGGTAGCGGGTAACACCGGGGAGCTGTTTTTT.